The 32 T cell receptor beta chains given below trace back to one sample, sequenced in a study of control samples from healthy donors and cancer patients. The table came from immunoSEQ multiplex PCR; TCRdb's copy has only in-frame clones and leaves some out. The sample contains 98,000 or so clones, 70% to 85% of which appear only once. Sequenced sample: blood. These receptors were taken from a man aged 18 to 30 in good health.

A word on this clone: This CDR3 is also generated by other DNA sequences in the sample. This chain connects TRBV5-1 to TRBJ2-2; TRBD1 agrees at 9 bases. Germline lookup yields CDR1 SGHRS and CDR2 YFSETQ. The CDR3 length is 14 residues. V lost 0 bases to trimming and J lost 8 bases; unmatched junction nucleotides: 2. This CDR3 is CASSLDRGRGELFF. The CDR3 DNA follows: TGCGCCAGCAGCTTGGACAGGGGGCGGGGGGAGCTGTTTTTT.

The rearrangement joins TRBV28 to TRBJ1-2; no definite D call. The ends were cut back, 8 bases at V and 7 bases at J, with 11 bases in the middle. The germline V gene encodes CDR1 MDHEN and CDR2 SYDVKM. The CDR3 sequence is 11 residues long. The chain's CDR3 is CASASPLGYTF. The CDR3 DNA reads as TGTGCCAGCGCGTCACCCCTTGGCTACACCTTC.

This clone was found a few times. The CDR3 coding sequence is TGCGCCAGCAGCTCGAGGACAGGAACCGGGGAGCTGTTTTTT. Translated, it gives CASSSRTGTGELFF. The chain recombines TRBV5-1 with TRBJ2-2; TRBD1 aligns across 7 bases. There are 14 residues in the CDR3. V gave up 3 bases and J gave up 5 bases; unmatched junction bases: 4. CDR1 and CDR2 from the germline V gene are SGHRS and YFSETQ.

The chain couples TRBV7-9 to TRBJ2-5, with D unresolved. CDR1 SEHNR and CDR2 FQNEAQ come from the germline V gene (reference sequence). The CDR3 runs 14 residues. Trimming stripped 5 bases from V and 4 bases from J, with 14 bases between. CDR3 residues: CASSQRTGGETQYF. In DNA form, the CDR3 reads TGTGCCAGCAGCCAGAGGACGGGTGGAGAGACCCAGTACTTC.

A word on this clone: Additional DNA sequences in this sample encode the identical CDR3. This chain uses TRBV5-1 with TRBJ1-1; D possibly corresponds to TRBD1 (6 bases). The V end was cut by 2 bases, the J end by 2 bases, with 10 bases between. The CDR3 consists of 14 residues. Germline-derived CDR1 and CDR2 are SGHRS and YFSETQ. CDR3: CASSLQGGNTEAFF. As DNA, the CDR3 is TGCGCCAGCAGCTTACAGGGAGGAAACACTGAAGCTTTCTTT. Using reference TRBV5-1 and TRBJ1-1 for the parts outside the CDR3, the full variable domain is KAGVTQTPRYLIKTRGQQVTLSCSPISGHRSVSWYQQTPGQGLQFLFEYFSETQRNKGNFPGRFSGRQFSNSRSEMNVSTLELGDSALYLCASSLQGGNTEAFFGQGTRLTVV.

The chain joins TRBV5-8 to TRBJ1-4; 9 positions match TRBD1. The CDR3 sequence is 15 residues long. Germline loops: CDR1 SGHTS, CDR2 YDEGEE. Unmatched junction bases numbered 2, after V lost 0 bases and J lost 5 bases. CDR3 protein: CASSLGDRANEKLFF. The CDR3 nucleotides are TGTGCCAGCAGCTTGGGGGACAGGGCCAATGAAAAACTGTTTTTT.

This chain connects TRBV28 to TRBJ2-1, with D tentatively TRBD1 (6 bases). Germline V CDR1 and CDR2: MDHEN, SYDVKM. V lost 3 bases to trimming and J lost 4 bases, with 7 bases between them. The CDR3 covers 13 residues. CDR3: CASSFGQYNEQFF. In DNA, the CDR3 is TGTGCCAGCAGTTTCGGACAGTACAATGAGCAGTTCTTC.

This chain joins TRBV6-4 and TRBJ2-3; D might be TRBD2 (6 bases). Germline lookup yields CDR1 MRHNA and CDR2 SNTAGT. The CDR3 is made up of 15 amino acids. V dropped 4 bases and J dropped 3 bases, with 14 bases sitting between them. The DNA of the CDR3 is TGTGCCAGCAGTGGGGTAGCGGCGGCAACAGATACGCAGTATTTT. Protein sequence: CASSGVAAATDTQYF.

This clone occurred once. This chain connects TRBV15 to TRBJ1-3; D is unclear. The CDR3 is 15 residues long. Germline CDR1 is LNHNV and CDR2 is YYDKDF (reference sequence). The V end lost 1 base, the J end lost 2 bases, and 9 bases lay between the germline ends. In DNA form, the CDR3 reads TGTGCCACCAGCAGAGTCGAGGCCCCTGGAAACACCATATATTTT. As protein: CATSRVEAPGNTIYF.

The chain combines TRBV7-9 with TRBJ1-6; D is unresolved. Between the trimmed V and J ends, which lost 4 bases and 10 bases, there was a span of 17 bases. This CDR3 comprises 15 residues. CDR1 SEHNR and CDR2 FQNEAQ come from the germline V gene (reference sequence). The CDR3 protein is CASSSANGRNSPLHF. As DNA, the CDR3 is TGTGCCAGCAGCTCTGCGAATGGCAGAAACTCACCCCTCCACTTT.

This clone was picked up a small number of times. The chain has TRBV4-1 and TRBJ2-1; 9 nucleotides line up with TRBD2. CDR3 size: 13 residues. Looked up from germline, CDR1 is MGHRA and CDR2 is YSYEKL. V lost 8 bases to trimming and J lost 4 bases; unmatched junction nucleotides: 3. The CDR3 DNA is TGCGCCAGCGGGGCGGGGGGGTACAATGAGCAGTTCTTC. It yields the protein CASGAGGYNEQFF.

In this sample, this clone turned up once. V and J are TRBV25-1 and TRBJ2-5, with unresolved D. CDR3 size: 12 residues. The V and J ends lost 1 base and 7 bases respectively, with 7 bases between them. Germline V CDR1 and CDR2: MGHDK, SYGVNS. CDR3 residues: CASSELWGTQYF. The DNA of the CDR3 is TGTGCCAGCAGTGAATTGTGGGGGACCCAGTACTTC.

The chain couples TRBV3-1 (or the pseudogene TRBV3-2) to TRBJ2-2, with TRBD1 matching over 10 bases. The CDR3 sequence is 18 residues long. The trim removed 0 bases at V and 5 bases at J, leaving 9 bases unmatched. From germline, CDR1 is LGHDT and CDR2 YNNKEL (reference sequence). CDR3 sequence reads: CASSQEVNVGQGTGELFF. The CDR3 region has the DNA TGTGCCAGCAGCCAAGAGGTCAATGTGGGACAGGGGACCGGGGAGCTGTTTTTT.

The chain is built from TRBV5-4 and TRBJ1-2, with a possible D match to TRBD1 (5 bases). The CDR3 length is 16 residues. Trimming removed 5 bases from V and 1 base from J, with 18 bases in between. Germline lookup yields CDR1 SGHNT and CDR2 YYREEE (reference sequence). DNA of the CDR3: TGTGCCAGCAGTCCCGGCAGGGAGTTAAATAACTATGGCTACACCTTC. Its translation: CASSPGRELNNYGYTF.

This clone showed up just once. V is TRBV18 and J is TRBJ2-2; D perhaps matches TRBD1 (6 bases). The CDR3 runs to 17 residues. Germline values: CDR1 KGHSH, CDR2 LQKENI. V lost 1 base, J lost 2 bases, and 14 bases lay in between. The CDR3 loop is CASSPRARGNNTGELFF. CDR3 DNA: TGTGCCAGCTCACCACGTGCCAGGGGCAATAACACCGGGGAGCTGTTTTTT.

This rearrangement joins TRBV7-8 to TRBJ1-1; 10 bases are shared with TRBD1. The CDR3 runs to 19 residues. The V segment lost 3 bases and the J segment 5 bases; nucleotides outside the gene matches: 18. Germline V gene lookup returns CDR1 SGHVS and CDR2 FQNEAQ. CDR3 DNA: TGTGCCAGCAGCTTGGTTCTCCTGGCGCCCGGGACAGGGGTGACTGAAGCTTTCTTT. Encoded protein: CASSLVLLAPGTGVTEAFF.

This rearrangement joins TRBV19 to TRBJ1-3; D not certain. V was clipped by 3 bases and J by 0 bases, with 9 bases between them. This CDR3 contains 15 residues. The germline CDR1 and CDR2 sequences are LNHDA and SQIVND (reference sequence). In nucleotides, the CDR3 is TGTGCCAGTAGTATTGGAGGTACCTCTGGAAACACCATATATTTT. Its translation is CASSIGGTSGNTIYF. Complete variable domain (other parts from reference TRBV19 and TRBJ1-3): DGGITQSPKYLFRKEGQNVTLSCEQNLNHDAMYWYRQDPGQGLRLIYYSQIVNDFQKGDIAEGYSVSREKKESFPLTVTSAQKNPTAFYLCASSIGGTSGNTIYFGEGSWLTVV.

V gene TRBV7-9 combines with J gene TRBJ2-3, with D perhaps being TRBD1 or TRBD2 (5 bases each). The CDR3 contains 17 residues. Trimming took off 2 bases at V and 1 base at J, with 16 bases between the two ends. The germline CDR1 and CDR2 sequences are SEHNR and FQNEAQ (reference sequence). The CDR3 sequence: CASSLNIRVGGTDTQYF. As DNA, the CDR3 is TGTGCCAGCAGCTTAAACATCAGGGTGGGGGGCACAGATACGCAGTATTTT.

The rearrangement uses TRBV2 and TRBJ2-5, with D hard to call. This CDR3 region has 14 residues. V lost 4 bases and J 5 bases, leaving 14 bases between the germline ends. The germline CDR1 and CDR2 sequences are SNHLY and FYNNEI. The CDR3 sequence: CASSGSWAAETQYF. CDR3 DNA: TGTGCCAGCAGTGGGTCCTGGGCCGCGGAGACCCAGTACTTC.

J is TRBJ2-1 and V is TRBV20-1, with 7 nucleotides matching TRBD1. CDR1 DFQATT and CDR2 SNEGSKA come from the germline V gene (reference sequence). V was pared by 3 bases and J by 3 bases, with 8 bases of the junction left unmatched. The CDR3 runs to 15 residues. The CDR3 spells CSASGTGAFYNEQFF. The CDR3 DNA is TGCAGTGCTAGTGGTACAGGGGCTTTCTACAATGAGCAGTTCTTC.

In this sample, this clone turned up a few times. The chain employs TRBV30 and TRBJ1-6; 11 bases are shared with TRBD1. This CDR3 region has 15 residues. V lost 0 bases, J lost 9 bases, and 4 bases stayed unmatched. The germline gives CDR1 GTSNPN, CDR2 SVGIG (reference sequence). The CDR3 protein is CAWSVRTGGVSPLHF. The CDR3 DNA reads TGTGCCTGGAGTGTACGGACAGGGGGCGTTTCACCCCTCCACTTT.

The chain employs TRBV13 and TRBJ1-1; the D gene is possibly TRBD1 (6 bases). V gave up 2 bases and J gave up 0 bases, with 16 bases separating them. Germline assignment: CDR1 PRHDT and CDR2 FYEKMQ (reference sequence). This CDR3 is built from 17 residues. The CDR3 spells CASSLLFRGRVNTEAFF. Written as DNA, the CDR3 is TGTGCCAGCAGCTTACTATTCCGGGGGCGAGTGAACACTGAAGCTTTCTTT.

The J gene is TRBJ2-7, the V gene TRBV2, with D possibly called TRBD1 or TRBD2 (6 bases each). The V end was cut by 1 base, the J end by 4 bases, with 14 bases between. The CDR3 contains 15 residues. The germline CDR1 and CDR2 sequences are SNHLY and FYNNEI. The CDR3 region is CASSEGGAAKYEQYF. In DNA form, the CDR3 reads TGTGCCAGCAGTGAAGGGGGGGCCGCAAAATACGAGCAGTACTTC.

The J gene is TRBJ2-4, the V gene TRBV4-3; 8 positions match TRBD2. After removal of 1 base from V and 0 bases from J, the junction contained 8 bases not matched to a gene. This CDR3 is built from 18 residues. Germline CDR1 reads LGHNA; CDR2 reads YSLEER. This chain's CDR3 is CASSQAPAGAAAKNIQYF. The CDR3 nucleotides read TGCGCCAGCAGCCAAGCGCCAGCGGGGGCCGCAGCCAAAAACATTCAGTACTTC.

V usage is TRBV7-8 and J usage is TRBJ2-3; tentatively, D is TRBD1 (5 bases). Trimming left V 7 bases short and J 1 base short, with 18 bases between. Germline CDR1 SGHVS, CDR2 FQNEAQ. The CDR3 runs to 16 residues. CDR3: CASTITRQRRTDTQYF. In nucleotides, the CDR3 is TGTGCCAGCACCATCACCCGACAGAGACGCACAGATACGCAGTATTTT. Complete variable domain (other parts from reference TRBV7-8 and TRBJ2-3): GAGVSQSPRYKVAKRGQDVALRCDPISGHVSLFWYQQALGQGPEFLTYFQNEAQLDKSGLPSDRFFAERPEGSVSTLKIQRTQQEDSAVYLCASTITRQRRTDTQYFGPGTRLTVL.

The V call is TRBV30, the J call TRBJ2-1, with 13 bases matching TRBD2. V trimming: 2 bases; J trimming: 6 bases; junction bases outside the gene matches: 4. Germline CDR1 is GTSNPN and CDR2 is SVGIG (reference sequence). The CDR3 loop spans 15 amino acids. CDR3 DNA sequence: TGTGCCTGGAGTCTCGGACTAGCGGGGGCCAATGAGCAGTTCTTC. It codes for CAWSLGLAGANEQFF.

The rearrangement uses TRBV9 and TRBJ1-1, with D unclear. Germline CDR1 is SGDLS and CDR2 is YYNGEE. V was trimmed by 0 bases and J by 11 bases, leaving 11 bases between them. The CDR3 has 12 amino acids. The CDR3 here is CASSVVLGFAFF. CDR3 DNA: TGTGCCAGCAGCGTAGTTCTAGGGTTTGCTTTCTTT.

This clone was picked up one time. This chain connects TRBV5-4 to TRBJ1-1; D ambiguous. The CDR3 contains 13 residues. Trimming took 4 bases from V and 4 from J, leaving 11 bases between them. Germline-derived CDR1 and CDR2 are SGHNT and YYREEE (reference sequence). The chain's CDR3 is CASSRNMITEAFF. The CDR3, as DNA: TGTGCCAGCAGCAGGAACATGATCACTGAAGCTTTCTTT.

This chain links TRBV28 with TRBJ2-5; D is possibly TRBD1 (6 bases). The CDR3 is 14 residues long. Germline CDR1 reads MDHEN; CDR2 reads SYDVKM. V lost 5 bases and J 1 base, leaving 11 bases between the germline ends. CDR3 residues: CASSRDRTQETQYF. CDR3 coding DNA: TGTGCCAGCAGTCGAGACAGGACCCAAGAGACCCAGTACTTC.

V usage is TRBV7-9 and J usage is TRBJ2-1; D not resolved. Germline CDR1 and CDR2: SEHNR and FQNEAQ (reference sequence). V lost 3 bases and J lost 2, with 8 bases in between. The CDR3 is made up of 14 amino acids. CDR3 loop: CASSFGSTYNEQFF. In DNA, the CDR3 is TGTGCCAGCAGCTTTGGCAGCACCTACAATGAGCAGTTCTTC.

Concerning this clone itself: At one boundary the junction diverges from the germline segment, which might be a read error. CDR3 amino acids: CASSLVSFSFSHNEQFF. The DNA of the CDR3 is TGTGCCAGCAGCTTAGTCAGTTTTAGTTTCTCCCACAATGAGCAGTTCTTC. The chain recombines TRBV7-2 with TRBJ2-1; no clear D. From germline, CDR1 is SGHTA and CDR2 FQGNSA. This CDR3 has 17 amino acids. The full variable domain, with the rest looked up from reference TRBV7-2 and TRBJ2-1, is GAGVSQSPSNKVTEKGKDVELRCDPISGHTALYWYRQSLGQGLEFLIYFQGNSAPDKSGLPSDRFSAERTGGSVSTLTIQRTQQEDSAVYLCASSLVSFSFSHNEQFFGPGTRLTVL.

There are a few counts of this clone. The chain employs TRBV9 and TRBJ1-6; TRBD1 is a possible D gene (6 bases). CDR3 size: 15 residues. The V gene's germline CDR1 is SGDLS and CDR2 YYNGEE. The V gene lost 3 bases and the J gene lost 3 bases, with 10 bases spanning the gap. The CDR3 DNA sequence: TGTGCCAGCAGCGCCGAAGGGGGCTATAATTCACCCCTCCACTTT. It translates to CASSAEGGYNSPLHF.